Sequencing of this TCR beta chain was carried out in a study of beta chain features in type 1 diabetes. Markers CD45RO/CCR7/CD25/CD127/CD95/CD27 served to sort CD4+ naive, central memory, regulatory and stem cell-like memory cells. The V gene's germline CDR1 is SQVTM and CDR2 ANQGSEA. V was trimmed by 3 bases and J by 0 bases, leaving 4 bases between them. This CDR3 region has 12 residues. A remark on this clone: The antigen remains unidentified.

Study-level findings and limits: A definitive answer on HLA type influencing TCRB rearrangement was not reached here. Researchers reported that naive, central memory and Treg TCRB repertoires appeared more similar in patients than in healthy donors. Moderately but significantly shorter TCRB CDR3s were found in Type 1 diabetes patients in all four CD4+ subsets. Junctions at VDJ sites from type 1 diabetes patients had fewer insertions and more deletions.

As every portion of the isolated RNA was reverse transcribed, the sequencing read expressed TCRB transcripts. Clones were read by immunoSEQ multiplex PCR, and TCRdb kept only the in-frame ones, dropping some. The sample records 630,000 or so clones, roughly 13% being singletons. The chain combines TRBV29-1 with TRBJ2-3; D unresolved. The clonotype was recovered from a man in his late teens or twenties with type 1 diabetes. The specimen sequenced was naive CD4+ T cells from blood. The CDR3 here is CSVDASTDTQYF. CDR3 sequence (DNA): TGCAGCGTTGATGCTAGCACAGATACGCAGTATTTT.